This TCR beta chain was retrieved from a study of CD4+ T cells in melanoma. Only in-frame clones appear in the TCRdb table, and some are missing; sequencing was by immunoSEQ multiplex PCR. The table records about 140,000 clones, around 90% of them present only once. The trim removed 3 bases at V and 13 bases at J, leaving 16 bases unmatched. Germline CDR1 and CDR2: KGHSH and LQKENI. This CDR3 region has 18 residues. The receptor was isolated from a human donor with melanoma. J is TRBJ2-1 and V is TRBV18; 15 nucleotides match TRBD2. CDR3 in DNA: TGTGCCAGCTCACCCCCGACGTCTCCGGGACTAGCGGGGGGCGAACAGTTCTTC. It yields the protein CASSPPTSPGLAGGEQFF.